These T cell receptor beta chains were read from a single sample in a study of cytomegalovirus exposure and HLA in healthy donors. Using immunoSEQ multiplex PCR, the repertoire was profiled, and TCRdb retains in-frame clones only, with some absent. This table has about 160,000 clones, around four fifths appearing once. Sample: PBMCs. Receptor source: a man aged 50 to 59 in good health and CMV-seropositive. The CDR3 runs from the conserved cysteine through the conserved F or W. The order of the fields is V gene, D gene, J gene, clone size, CDR3 DNA, CDR3 protein. A D gene is named only where the DNA matches it firmly. The size of a clone is reported for some rows only, either as once, few or many, or as a class for expanded clones.

v_gene: TRBV30
d_gene: .
j_gene: TRBJ1-1
abundance: few
CDR3nt: TGTGCCTGGAAGGGGGACAAGAACACTGAAGCTTTCTTT
CDR3aa: CAWKGDKNTEAFF

v_gene: TRBV6-1
d_gene: .
j_gene: TRBJ1-5
abundance: .
CDR3nt: TGTGCCAGCAGACCCAGGGGTAGCAATCAGCCCCAGCATTTT
CDR3aa: CASRPRGSNQPQHF

v_gene: TRBV10-3
d_gene: TRBD1
j_gene: TRBJ2-7
abundance: .
CDR3nt: TGTGCCATCAGTGTGGGGACAGCGATTTCCTACGAGCAGTACTTC
CDR3aa: CAISVGTAISYEQYF

v_gene: TRBV5-4
d_gene: TRBD1
j_gene: TRBJ2-7
abundance: .
CDR3nt: TGTGCCAGCAGCAGGGACAGATCAAGCTCCTACGAGCAGTACTTC
CDR3aa: CASSRDRSSSYEQYF

v_gene: TRBV4-3
d_gene: TRBD1
j_gene: TRBJ1-6
abundance: .
CDR3nt: TGCGCCAGCAGCCAAGATCTAGGGGGCGGATCCTATAATTCACCCCTCCACTTT
CDR3aa: CASSQDLGGGSYNSPLHF

v_gene: TRBV5-5
d_gene: .
j_gene: TRBJ1-1
abundance: few
CDR3nt: TGTGCCAGCAGCTTGAGGTCCGAGACAACGACTGAAGCTTTCTTT
CDR3aa: CASSLRSETTTEAFF

v_gene: TRBV10-3
d_gene: .
j_gene: TRBJ2-1
abundance: .
CDR3nt: TGTGCCATCAGTGTCGGGGCCGGGGGTGTGATCGCCTACAATGAGCAGTTCTTC
CDR3aa: CAISVGAGGVIAYNEQFF

v_gene: TRBV6-1
d_gene: .
j_gene: TRBJ1-5
abundance: .
CDR3nt: TGTGCCAGCACAGGCTTAATCAATCAGCCCCAGCATTTT
CDR3aa: CASTGLINQPQHF

v_gene: TRBV28
d_gene: .
j_gene: TRBJ1-5
abundance: .
CDR3nt: TGTGCCAGCAGTAGCGGGACGGGCCGAGGGCCCCAGCATTTT
CDR3aa: CASSSGTGRGPQHF

v_gene: TRBV2
d_gene: TRBD2
j_gene: TRBJ2-4
abundance: .
CDR3nt: TGTGCCAGCAGTGATCGGCTAGCGGGGGTAGCCAAAAACATTCAGTACTTC
CDR3aa: CASSDRLAGVAKNIQYF

v_gene: TRBV9
d_gene: .
j_gene: TRBJ1-1
abundance: once
CDR3nt: TGTGCCAGCAGCGTAGGAGGACAGAACACTGAAGCTTTCTTT
CDR3aa: CASSVGGQNTEAFF

v_gene: TRBV27
d_gene: TRBD2
j_gene: TRBJ2-5
abundance: .
CDR3nt: TGTGCCAGCAGTCTCCTCGCCGGTCGGGGACTAGGGGAGACCCAGTACTTC
CDR3aa: CASSLLAGRGLGETQYF

v_gene: TRBV6-6
d_gene: TRBD1
j_gene: TRBJ2-6
abundance: once
CDR3nt: TGTGCCAGCAGTACAACAGGGGTCGGGGCCAACGTCCTGACTTTC
CDR3aa: CASSTTGVGANVLTF

v_gene: TRBV29-1
d_gene: TRBD1
j_gene: TRBJ1-1
abundance: .
CDR3nt: TGCAGCGTTTTAGGGACAGGGCCTGAAGCTTTCTTT
CDR3aa: CSVLGTGPEAFF

v_gene: TRBV7-8
d_gene: .
j_gene: TRBJ2-1
abundance: few
CDR3nt: TGTGCCAGCAGCTCCCCACAGGACAGCCGTGAGGTGCAGTTCTTC
CDR3aa: CASSSPQDSREVQFF

v_gene: TRBV11-2
d_gene: TRBD1
j_gene: TRBJ1-1
abundance: .
CDR3nt: TGTGCCAGCAGCTTATCGGGGCAGGGGGTTACTGAAGCTTTCTTT
CDR3aa: CASSLSGQGVTEAFF

v_gene: TRBV25-1
d_gene: TRBD1
j_gene: TRBJ1-6
abundance: .
CDR3nt: TGTGCCAGCAGTGAACATACCCGAACAGGGGGCGCGTATTCACCCCTCCACTTT
CDR3aa: CASSEHTRTGGAYSPLHF

v_gene: TRBV4-1
d_gene: TRBD2
j_gene: TRBJ2-3
abundance: .
CDR3nt: TGCGCCAGCAGCCAAGACGATAGCGGGATAGATACGCAGTATTTT
CDR3aa: CASSQDDSGIDTQYF

v_gene: TRBV28
d_gene: TRBD1
j_gene: TRBJ1-5
abundance: .
CDR3nt: TGTGCCAGCAGTTTAGACAGGGGCGGGGTGCAGCCCCAGCATTTT
CDR3aa: CASSLDRGGVQPQHF

v_gene: TRBV2
d_gene: .
j_gene: TRBJ2-7
abundance: .
CDR3nt: TGTGCCAGCAGTGAAACAGGGGGGGCAGGGAATTACTTC
CDR3aa: CASSETGGAGNYF

v_gene: TRBV5-5
d_gene: .
j_gene: TRBJ1-3
abundance: .
CDR3nt: TGTGCCAGCAGCGGGTCAACAGGGTTCTCTGGAAACACCATATATTTT
CDR3aa: CASSGSTGFSGNTIYF

v_gene: TRBV7-9
d_gene: .
j_gene: TRBJ2-7
abundance: .
CDR3nt: TGTTCCAGCAGCTTTGGGGCCAACGAGCAGTACTTC
CDR3aa: CSSSFGANEQYF

v_gene: TRBV7-9
d_gene: TRBD2
j_gene: TRBJ2-3
abundance: .
CDR3nt: TGTGCCAGCAGCCCCTGGACTAGCGGGGGCGCAGATACGCAGTATTTT
CDR3aa: CASSPWTSGGADTQYF

v_gene: TRBV25-1
d_gene: TRBD1
j_gene: TRBJ2-2
abundance: .
CDR3nt: TGTGCCAGCAGAAGACAGGGCACCGGGGAGCTGTTTTTT
CDR3aa: CASRRQGTGELFF

v_gene: TRBV19
d_gene: TRBD1
j_gene: TRBJ1-4
abundance: .
CDR3nt: TGTGCCAGTAGTTCCCTGGACAGGTCTGAAAAACTGTTTTTT
CDR3aa: CASSSLDRSEKLFF

v_gene: TRBV7-2
d_gene: TRBD2
j_gene: TRBJ2-7
abundance: .
CDR3nt: TGTGCCAGCAGCTGGACTAGCGGCCACGAGCAGTACTTC
CDR3aa: CASSWTSGHEQYF

v_gene: TRBV18
d_gene: TRBD1
j_gene: TRBJ1-1
abundance: .
CDR3nt: TGTGCCAGCTCACCACGTACAGGGGAAGGGACTGAAGCTTTCTTT
CDR3aa: CASSPRTGEGTEAFF

v_gene: TRBV4-3
d_gene: TRBD1
j_gene: TRBJ2-7
abundance: .
CDR3nt: TGCGCCAGCAGCCAAGGGGGACAGGGCTACGAGCAGTACTTC
CDR3aa: CASSQGGQGYEQYF

v_gene: TRBV25-1
d_gene: TRBD1
j_gene: TRBJ2-5
abundance: .
CDR3nt: TGTGCCAGCAGCGACAGGGTCCAAGAGACCCAGTACTTC
CDR3aa: CASSDRVQETQYF

v_gene: TRBV5-1
d_gene: .
j_gene: TRBJ1-4
abundance: .
CDR3nt: TGCGCCAGCAGCTTGGAAGGGGCAACTAATGAAAAACTGTTTTTT
CDR3aa: CASSLEGATNEKLFF

v_gene: TRBV4-1
d_gene: .
j_gene: TRBJ1-5
abundance: .
CDR3nt: TGCGCCAGCAGCCAAGTCTATGCGGCAGATAGCAATCAGCCCCAGCATTTT
CDR3aa: CASSQVYAADSNQPQHF

v_gene: TRBV7-3
d_gene: .
j_gene: TRBJ2-2
abundance: .
CDR3nt: TGTGCCAGCAGCTTAGATGGGCCGAACACCGGGGAGCTGTTTTTT
CDR3aa: CASSLDGPNTGELFF

v_gene: TRBV7-9
d_gene: TRBD1
j_gene: TRBJ2-3
abundance: .
CDR3nt: TGTGCCAGCAGCTTAGCGGGACAGGGAGGAGGAGATACGCAGTATTTT
CDR3aa: CASSLAGQGGGDTQYF

v_gene: TRBV5-5
d_gene: .
j_gene: TRBJ2-1
abundance: once
CDR3nt: TGTGCCAGCAGCCTACAGGGTGGGTGGGCTGAGCAGTTCTTC
CDR3aa: CASSLQGGWAEQFF

v_gene: TRBV11-2
d_gene: .
j_gene: TRBJ1-4
abundance: .
CDR3nt: TGTGCCAGCAGCTTAGTAGGGGTGAAGGAAAAACTGTTTTTT
CDR3aa: CASSLVGVKEKLFF

v_gene: TRBV4-1
d_gene: .
j_gene: TRBJ1-6
abundance: .
CDR3nt: TGCGCCAGCAGCCAACTGCCCCAGGGTATCTCCTATAATTCACCCCTCCACTTT
CDR3aa: CASSQLPQGISYNSPLHF

v_gene: TRBV7-9
d_gene: .
j_gene: TRBJ1-4
abundance: .
CDR3nt: TGTGCCAGCAAGGACCAGGGGGAAAAACTGTTTTTT
CDR3aa: CASKDQGEKLFF

v_gene: TRBV5-1
d_gene: .
j_gene: TRBJ2-3
abundance: .
CDR3nt: TGCGCCAGCAGCTTGGGGACAGTGAGCACAGATACGCAGTATTTT
CDR3aa: CASSLGTVSTDTQYF

v_gene: TRBV5-6
d_gene: TRBD2
j_gene: TRBJ2-7
abundance: .
CDR3nt: TGTGCCAGCAGCTTGGGGCTAGCGGGAGGGTCGTACGAGCAGTACTTC
CDR3aa: CASSLGLAGGSYEQYF

v_gene: TRBV5-6
d_gene: .
j_gene: TRBJ1-5
abundance: .
CDR3nt: TGTGCCAGCAGCTTAATGGGGCGCAATCAGCCCCAGCATTTT
CDR3aa: CASSLMGRNQPQHF

v_gene: TRBV5-1
d_gene: .
j_gene: TRBJ1-2
abundance: .
CDR3nt: TGCGCCAGCAGCTTTTGGGGATGGACAGACTTGAACTATGGCTACACCTTC
CDR3aa: CASSFWGWTDLNYGYTF

v_gene: TRBV2
d_gene: .
j_gene: TRBJ2-1
abundance: .
CDR3nt: TGTGCCAGCAGTGGGCACAGTTCTGCCTACAATGAGCAGTTCTTC
CDR3aa: CASSGHSSAYNEQFF

v_gene: TRBV2
d_gene: .
j_gene: TRBJ2-1
abundance: .
CDR3nt: TGTGCCAGCAGTACGCCGGGACTCAGCTCCTACAATGAGCAGTTCTTC
CDR3aa: CASSTPGLSSYNEQFF

v_gene: TRBV10-3
d_gene: .
j_gene: TRBJ2-7
abundance: .
CDR3nt: TGTGCCATCAGTGAGGACACCCCGCAGTACTTC
CDR3aa: CAISEDTPQYF

v_gene: TRBV2
d_gene: .
j_gene: TRBJ2-7
abundance: .
CDR3nt: TGTGCCAGCAGTTTCCACTACGAGCAGTACTTC
CDR3aa: CASSFHYEQYF